Sequencing of this TCR beta chain was carried out in a study of blood T cell repertoires in COVID-19. Study information: COVID-19 samples collected from the United States, Italy and Spain covered acute and convalescent phases. PBMCs, B-cell-depleted T cells, or T cells were the source of the cDNA or gDNA that made up the material.

With V trimmed by 7 bases and J by 3 bases, 4 bases remained unmatched. Germline CDR1 LNHDA, CDR2 SQIVND (reference sequence). The CDR3 totals 13 residues. Measured with immunoSEQ multiplex PCR; TCRdb has only the in-frame clones, and not every one. The top ten hold approximately 1.5% of the sample, which has roughly 380,000 clones, 75% to 90% seen once. This TCR came from a woman aged 40 to 55 with COVID-19, enrolled during active disease. The specimen sequenced was peripheral blood. The chain joins TRBV19 to TRBJ2-3; 7 nucleotides line up with TRBD2. The CDR3 DNA follows: TGTGCCAGTAAAATCGGGGGGACAGATACGCAGTATTTT. This gives the protein CASKIGGTDTQYF.